In its sample, the clone carrying this T cell receptor beta chain was seen many times. These data are taken from a study of T cells in Graves' hyperthyroidism and ophthalmopathy. Researchers amplified the TCR beta CDR3 regions from RNA transcripts. First-round RT-PCR targeting the TCR CDR3 was performed with the HTBI primer set. TCRdb ran MiXCR on the multiplex PCR reads and lists one entry per CDR3 protein. The table shows 450,000 to 650,000 distinct CDR3 sequences, with 17% occurring only once. This CDR3 region has 11 residues. The V gene lost 5 bases and the J gene lost 9 bases, with 11 bases spanning the gap. Germline CDR1 DFQATT, CDR2 SNEGSKA (reference sequence).

The sample consisted of blood. The chain uses TRBV20-1 and TRBJ2-1; D is possibly TRBD1 or TRBD2 (6 bases each). The sequence came from a woman aged 18 to 35 with Graves' ophthalmopathy. This CDR3 is CSAPEGGEQFF. Here the CDR3 DNA reads TGCAGTGCTCCCGAGGGGGGTGAGCAGTTCTTC.